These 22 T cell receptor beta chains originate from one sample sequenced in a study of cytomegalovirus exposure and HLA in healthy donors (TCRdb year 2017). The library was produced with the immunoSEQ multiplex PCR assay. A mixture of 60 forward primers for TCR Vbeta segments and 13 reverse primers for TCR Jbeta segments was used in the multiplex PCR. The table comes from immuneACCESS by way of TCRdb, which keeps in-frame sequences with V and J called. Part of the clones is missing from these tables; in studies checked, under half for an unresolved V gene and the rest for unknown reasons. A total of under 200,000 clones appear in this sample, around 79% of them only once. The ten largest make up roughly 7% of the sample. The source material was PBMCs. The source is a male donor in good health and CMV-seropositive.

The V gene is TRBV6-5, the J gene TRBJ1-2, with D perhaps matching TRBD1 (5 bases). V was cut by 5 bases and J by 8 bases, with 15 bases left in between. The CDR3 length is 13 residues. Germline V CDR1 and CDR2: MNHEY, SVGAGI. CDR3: CASSDGGVSGYTF. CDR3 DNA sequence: TGTGCCAGCAGTGACGGGGGAGTGAGCGGCTACACCTTC.

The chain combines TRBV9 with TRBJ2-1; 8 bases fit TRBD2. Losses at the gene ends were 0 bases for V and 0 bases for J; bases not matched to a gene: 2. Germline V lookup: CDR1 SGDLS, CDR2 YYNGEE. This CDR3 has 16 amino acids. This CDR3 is CASSVGGGHSYNEQFF. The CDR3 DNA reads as TGTGCCAGCAGCGTAGGCGGGGGGCACTCCTACAATGAGCAGTTCTTC.

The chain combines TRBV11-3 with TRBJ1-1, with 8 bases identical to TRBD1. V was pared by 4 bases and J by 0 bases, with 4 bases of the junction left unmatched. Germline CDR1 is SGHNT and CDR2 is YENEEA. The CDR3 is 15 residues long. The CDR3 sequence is CASSSGTGLNTEAFF. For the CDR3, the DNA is TGTGCCAGCAGCTCAGGGACAGGCTTGAACACTGAAGCTTTCTTT.

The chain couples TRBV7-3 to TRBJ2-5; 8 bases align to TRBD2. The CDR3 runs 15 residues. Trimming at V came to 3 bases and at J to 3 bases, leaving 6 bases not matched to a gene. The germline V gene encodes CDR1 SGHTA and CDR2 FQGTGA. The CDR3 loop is CASSFQGTREETQYF. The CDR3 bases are TGTGCCAGCAGCTTTCAAGGGACTAGGGAAGAGACCCAGTACTTC.

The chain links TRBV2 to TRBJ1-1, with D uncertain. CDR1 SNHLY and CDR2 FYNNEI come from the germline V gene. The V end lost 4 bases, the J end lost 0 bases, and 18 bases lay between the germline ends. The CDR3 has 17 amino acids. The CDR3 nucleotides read TGTGCCAGCAGTGCCCTGCGGCCTCAGCTCATGAACACTGAAGCTTTCTTT. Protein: CASSALRPQLMNTEAFF.

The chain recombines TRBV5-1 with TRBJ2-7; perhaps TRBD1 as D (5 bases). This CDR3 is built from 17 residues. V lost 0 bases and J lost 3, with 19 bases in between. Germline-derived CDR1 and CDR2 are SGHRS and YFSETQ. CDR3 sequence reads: CASSLDRQQWGHYEQYF. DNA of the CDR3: TGCGCCAGCAGCTTGGACAGGCAGCAGTGGGGCCACTACGAGCAGTACTTC.

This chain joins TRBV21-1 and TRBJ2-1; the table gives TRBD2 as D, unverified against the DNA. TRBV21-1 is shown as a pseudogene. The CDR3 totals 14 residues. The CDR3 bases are TGTGCCAGCAGCAAATCTGGGGAGGGCCATGAGCAGTTCTTC. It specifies CASSKSGEGHEQFF.

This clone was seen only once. The CDR3 bases are TGCGCCAGCAGCCAAGTATCTCAGGGATCCTACGAGCAGTACTTC. This encodes CASSQVSQGSYEQYF. The gene calls are TRBV4-1 and TRBJ2-7; perhaps TRBD1 as D (5 bases). Germline V gene data show CDR1 as MGHRA and CDR2 as YSYEKL. Trimming took 1 base from V and 1 from J, leaving 11 bases between them. The CDR3 covers 15 residues.

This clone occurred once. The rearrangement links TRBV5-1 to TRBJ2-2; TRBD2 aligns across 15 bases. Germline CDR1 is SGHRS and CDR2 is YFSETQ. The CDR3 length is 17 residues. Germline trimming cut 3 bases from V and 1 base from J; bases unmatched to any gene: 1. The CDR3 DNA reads TGCGCCAGCAGCTCGGGACTAGCGGGGGGGAACACCGGGGAGCTGTTTTTT. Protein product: CASSSGLAGGNTGELFF.

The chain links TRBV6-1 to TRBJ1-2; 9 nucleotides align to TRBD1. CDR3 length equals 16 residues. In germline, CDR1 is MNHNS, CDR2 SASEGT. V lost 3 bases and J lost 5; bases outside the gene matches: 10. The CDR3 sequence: CASSDRPGQGVYGYTF. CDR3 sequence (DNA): TGTGCCAGCAGTGACCGCCCGGGACAGGGAGTGTATGGCTACACCTTC.

CDR3 protein: CASGTGLEQYF. For the CDR3, the DNA is TGTGCCAGCGGAACAGGGCTAGAGCAGTACTTC. This sequence joins TRBV6-5 and TRBJ2-7; maybe TRBD1 (6 bases). The CDR3 consists of 11 residues. The V end lost 8 bases, the J end lost 7 bases, and 12 bases lay between the germline ends. CDR1 and CDR2 from the germline V gene are MNHEY and SVGAGI.

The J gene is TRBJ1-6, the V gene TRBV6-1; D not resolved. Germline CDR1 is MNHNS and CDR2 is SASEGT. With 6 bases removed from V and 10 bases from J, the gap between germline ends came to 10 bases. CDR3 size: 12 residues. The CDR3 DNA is TGTGCCAGCAGGCAGGCGAGATCACCCCTCCACTTT. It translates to CASRQARSPLHF.

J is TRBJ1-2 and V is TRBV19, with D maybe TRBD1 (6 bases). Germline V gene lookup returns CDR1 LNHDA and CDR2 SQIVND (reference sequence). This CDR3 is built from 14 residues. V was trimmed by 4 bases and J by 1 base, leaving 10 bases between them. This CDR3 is CASSKQGLNYGYTF. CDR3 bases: TGTGCCAGTAGTAAACAGGGCCTTAACTATGGCTACACCTTC. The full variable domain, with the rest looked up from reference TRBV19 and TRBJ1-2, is DGGITQSPKYLFRKEGQNVTLSCEQNLNHDAMYWYRQDPGQGLRLIYYSQIVNDFQKGDIAEGYSVSREKKESFPLTVTSAQKNPTAFYLCASSKQGLNYGYTFGSGTRLTVV.

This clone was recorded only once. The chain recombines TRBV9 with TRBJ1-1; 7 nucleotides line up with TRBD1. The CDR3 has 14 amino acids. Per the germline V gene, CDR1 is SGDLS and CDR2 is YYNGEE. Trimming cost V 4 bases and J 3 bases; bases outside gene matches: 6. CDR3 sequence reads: CASSPGGLDTEAFF. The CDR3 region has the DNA TGTGCCAGCAGCCCAGGGGGTTTGGACACTGAAGCTTTCTTT.

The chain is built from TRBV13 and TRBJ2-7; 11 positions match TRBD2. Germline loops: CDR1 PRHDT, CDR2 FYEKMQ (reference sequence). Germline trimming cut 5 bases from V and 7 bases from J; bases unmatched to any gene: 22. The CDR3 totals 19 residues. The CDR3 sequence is CASSKPVLAGAQVRREQYF. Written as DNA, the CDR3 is TGTGCCAGCAGCAAACCCGTACTAGCGGGGGCCCAGGTTCGAAGGGAGCAGTACTTC.

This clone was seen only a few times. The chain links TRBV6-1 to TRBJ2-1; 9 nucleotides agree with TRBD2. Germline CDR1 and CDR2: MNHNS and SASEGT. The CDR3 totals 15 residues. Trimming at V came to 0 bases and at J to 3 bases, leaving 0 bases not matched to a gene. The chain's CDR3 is CASSEASGGYNEQFF. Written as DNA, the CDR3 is TGTGCCAGCAGTGAAGCTAGCGGGGGCTACAATGAGCAGTTCTTC.

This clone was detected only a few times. CDR3 residues: CASSQATNRGGGTEAFF. CDR3 coding DNA: TGCGCCAGCAGCCAGGCCACCAATCGAGGGGGGGGCACTGAAGCTTTCTTT. The V and J genes are TRBV4-1 and TRBJ1-1; possibly TRBD1 for D (6 bases). This CDR3 spans 17 amino acids. The germline gives CDR1 MGHRA, CDR2 YSYEKL. Trimming removed 3 bases from V and 4 bases from J, with 21 bases in between.

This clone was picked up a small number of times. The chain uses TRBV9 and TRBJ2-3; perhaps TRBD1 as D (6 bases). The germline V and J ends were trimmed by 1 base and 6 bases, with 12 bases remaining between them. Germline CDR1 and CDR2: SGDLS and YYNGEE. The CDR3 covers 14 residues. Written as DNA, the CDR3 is TGTGCCAGCAGCGTATTCAGGGGCGGGGATACGCAGTATTTT. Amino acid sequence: CASSVFRGGDTQYF.

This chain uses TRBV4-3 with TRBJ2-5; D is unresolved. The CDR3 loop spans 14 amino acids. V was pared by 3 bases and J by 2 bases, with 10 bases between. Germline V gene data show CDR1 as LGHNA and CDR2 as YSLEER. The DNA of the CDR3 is TGCGCCAGCAGCCATTCACATCCACAAGAGACCCAGTACTTC. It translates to CASSHSHPQETQYF.

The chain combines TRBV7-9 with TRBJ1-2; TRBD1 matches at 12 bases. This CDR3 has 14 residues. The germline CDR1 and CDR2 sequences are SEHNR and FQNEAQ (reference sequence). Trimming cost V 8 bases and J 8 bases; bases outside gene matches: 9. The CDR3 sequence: CASFAGQGANGYTF. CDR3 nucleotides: TGTGCCAGCTTTGCGGGACAGGGGGCGAACGGCTACACCTTC.

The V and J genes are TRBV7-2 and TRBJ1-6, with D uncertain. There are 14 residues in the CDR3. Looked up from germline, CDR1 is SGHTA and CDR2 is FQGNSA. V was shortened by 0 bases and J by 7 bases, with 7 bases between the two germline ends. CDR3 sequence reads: CASSLARRNSPLHF. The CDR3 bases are TGTGCCAGCAGCTTAGCCCGGAGGAATTCACCCCTCCACTTT.

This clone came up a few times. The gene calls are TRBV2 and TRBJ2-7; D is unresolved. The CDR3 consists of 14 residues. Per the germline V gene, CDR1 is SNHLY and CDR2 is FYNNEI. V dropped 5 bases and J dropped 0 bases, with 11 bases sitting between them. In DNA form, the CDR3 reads TGTGCCAGCAGTTTCGCGGCAGACTCCTACGAGCAGTACTTC. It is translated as CASSFAADSYEQYF.